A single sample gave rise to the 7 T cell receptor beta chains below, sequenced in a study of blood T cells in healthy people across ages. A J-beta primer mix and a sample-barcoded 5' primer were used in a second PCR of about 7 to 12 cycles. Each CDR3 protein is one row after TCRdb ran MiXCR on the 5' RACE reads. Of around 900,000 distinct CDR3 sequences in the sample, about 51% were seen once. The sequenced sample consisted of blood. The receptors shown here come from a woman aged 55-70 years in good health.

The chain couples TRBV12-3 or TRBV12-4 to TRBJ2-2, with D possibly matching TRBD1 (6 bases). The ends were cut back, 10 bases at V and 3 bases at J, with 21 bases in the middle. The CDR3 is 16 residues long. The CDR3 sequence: CATRLGTTRDTGELFF. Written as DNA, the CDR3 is TGTGCCACCCGACTGGGGACAACGCGGGACACCGGGGAGCTGTTTTTT.

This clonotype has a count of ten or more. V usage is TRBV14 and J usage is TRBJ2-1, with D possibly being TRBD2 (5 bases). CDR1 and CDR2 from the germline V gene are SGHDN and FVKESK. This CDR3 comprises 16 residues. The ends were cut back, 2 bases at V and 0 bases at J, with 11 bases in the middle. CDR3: CASSQLSGNSYNEQFF. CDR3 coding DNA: TGTGCCAGCAGCCAACTTTCCGGGAACTCCTACAATGAGCAGTTCTTC.

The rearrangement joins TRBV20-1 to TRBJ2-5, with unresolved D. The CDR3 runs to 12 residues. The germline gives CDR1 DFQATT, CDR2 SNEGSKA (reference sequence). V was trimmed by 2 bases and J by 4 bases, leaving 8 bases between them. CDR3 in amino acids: CSARPGLETQYF. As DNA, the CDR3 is TGCAGTGCTAGACCCGGGTTAGAGACCCAGTACTTC.

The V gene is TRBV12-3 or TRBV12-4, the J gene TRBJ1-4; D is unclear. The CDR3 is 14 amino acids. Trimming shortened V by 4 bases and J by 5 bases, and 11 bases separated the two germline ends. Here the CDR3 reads CASSSGLYNEKLFF. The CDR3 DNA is TGTGCCAGCAGTTCCGGACTTTACAATGAAAAACTGTTTTTT.

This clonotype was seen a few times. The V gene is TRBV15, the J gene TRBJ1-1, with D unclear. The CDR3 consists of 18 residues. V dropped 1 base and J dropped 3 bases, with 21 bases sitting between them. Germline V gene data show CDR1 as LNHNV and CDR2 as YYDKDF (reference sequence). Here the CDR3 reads CATSRADFGLIEYTEAFF. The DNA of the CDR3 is TGTGCCACCAGCAGAGCTGATTTTGGCCTTATTGAATACACTGAAGCTTTCTTT.

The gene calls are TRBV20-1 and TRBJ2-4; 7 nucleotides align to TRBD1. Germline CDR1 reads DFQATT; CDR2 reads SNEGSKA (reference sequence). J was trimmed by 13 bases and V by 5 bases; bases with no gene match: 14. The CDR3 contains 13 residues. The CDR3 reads CSAGVRGTGEQYF. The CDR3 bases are TGCAGTGCTGGAGTGAGGGGAACAGGGGAGCAGTACTTC.

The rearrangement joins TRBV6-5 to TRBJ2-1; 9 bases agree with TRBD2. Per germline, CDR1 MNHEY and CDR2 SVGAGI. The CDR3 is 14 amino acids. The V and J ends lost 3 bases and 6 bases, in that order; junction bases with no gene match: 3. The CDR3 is CASSYSGSGNEQFF. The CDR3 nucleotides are TGTGCCAGCAGTTATAGCGGGAGCGGCAATGAGCAGTTCTTC.